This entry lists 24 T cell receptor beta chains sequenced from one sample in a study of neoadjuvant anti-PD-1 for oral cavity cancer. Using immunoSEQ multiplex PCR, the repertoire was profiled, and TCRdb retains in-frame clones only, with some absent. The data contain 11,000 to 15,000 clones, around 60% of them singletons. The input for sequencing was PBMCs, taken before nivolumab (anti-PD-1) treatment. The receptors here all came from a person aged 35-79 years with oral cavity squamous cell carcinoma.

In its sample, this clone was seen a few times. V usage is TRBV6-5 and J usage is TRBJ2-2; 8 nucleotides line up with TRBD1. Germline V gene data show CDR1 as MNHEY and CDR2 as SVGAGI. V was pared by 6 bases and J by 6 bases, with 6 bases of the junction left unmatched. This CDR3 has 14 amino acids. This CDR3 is CASRRDRRAGELFF. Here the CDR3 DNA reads TGTGCCAGCAGGCGGGACAGGCGGGCCGGGGAGCTGTTTTTT.

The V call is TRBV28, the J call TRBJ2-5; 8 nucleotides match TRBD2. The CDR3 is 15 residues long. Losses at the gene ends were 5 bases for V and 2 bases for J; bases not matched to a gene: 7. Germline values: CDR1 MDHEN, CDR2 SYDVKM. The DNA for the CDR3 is TGTGCCAGCAGTCCAGCGGGAGTGAGGCAAGAGACCCAGTACTTC. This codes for CASSPAGVRQETQYF.

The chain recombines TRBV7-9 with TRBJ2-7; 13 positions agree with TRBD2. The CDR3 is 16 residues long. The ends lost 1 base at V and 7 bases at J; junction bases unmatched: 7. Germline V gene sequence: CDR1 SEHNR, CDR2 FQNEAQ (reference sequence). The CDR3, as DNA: TGTGCCAGCAGCTTAGGAACTAGCGGGAGGGCCCGGGAGCAGTACTTC. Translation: CASSLGTSGRAREQYF.

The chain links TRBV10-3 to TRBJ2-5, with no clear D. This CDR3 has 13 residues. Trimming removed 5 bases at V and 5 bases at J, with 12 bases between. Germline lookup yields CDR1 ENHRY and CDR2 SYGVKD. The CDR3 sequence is CAISLGSGETQYF. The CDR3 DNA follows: TGTGCCATCAGTCTGGGCTCTGGGGAGACCCAGTACTTC.

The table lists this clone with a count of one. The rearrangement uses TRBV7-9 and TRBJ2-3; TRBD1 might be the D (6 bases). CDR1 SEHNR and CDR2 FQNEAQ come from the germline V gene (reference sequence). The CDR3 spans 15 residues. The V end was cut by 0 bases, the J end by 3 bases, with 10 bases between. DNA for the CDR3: TGTGCCAGCAGCTTAGCTGGGGGCGTGACAGATACGCAGTATTTT. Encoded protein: CASSLAGGVTDTQYF.

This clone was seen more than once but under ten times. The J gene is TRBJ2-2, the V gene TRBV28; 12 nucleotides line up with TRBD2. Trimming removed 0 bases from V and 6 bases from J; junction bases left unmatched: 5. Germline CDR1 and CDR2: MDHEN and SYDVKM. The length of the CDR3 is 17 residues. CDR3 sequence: CASSLWVLAGGPGELFF. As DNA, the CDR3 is TGTGCCAGCAGTTTATGGGTACTAGCGGGAGGTCCCGGGGAGCTGTTTTTT.

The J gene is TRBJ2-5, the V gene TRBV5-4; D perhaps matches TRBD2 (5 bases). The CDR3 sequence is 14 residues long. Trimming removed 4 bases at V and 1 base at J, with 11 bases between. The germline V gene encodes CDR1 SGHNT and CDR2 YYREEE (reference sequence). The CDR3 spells CASSRSSVQETQYF. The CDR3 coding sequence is TGTGCCAGCAGCCGCAGTAGCGTCCAAGAGACCCAGTACTTC.

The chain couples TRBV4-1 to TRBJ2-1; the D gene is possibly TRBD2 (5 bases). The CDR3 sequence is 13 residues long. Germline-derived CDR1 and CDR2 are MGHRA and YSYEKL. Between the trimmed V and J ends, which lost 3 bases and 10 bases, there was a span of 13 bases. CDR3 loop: CASSHLAWVEQFF. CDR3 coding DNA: TGCGCCAGCAGCCATCTAGCATGGGTCGAGCAGTTCTTC.

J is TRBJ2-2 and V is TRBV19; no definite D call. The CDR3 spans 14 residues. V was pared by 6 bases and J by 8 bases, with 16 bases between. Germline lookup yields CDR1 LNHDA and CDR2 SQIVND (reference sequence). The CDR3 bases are TGTGCCAGTAGCGCCTTATGGGGTAGAGGGGAGCTGTTTTTT. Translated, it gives CASSALWGRGELFF.

CDR3: CASRNRGSGEQYF. The CDR3 DNA reads TGTGCCAGCAGAAACAGGGGATCGGGGGAGCAGTACTTC. This sequence joins TRBV13 and TRBJ2-7, with 7 bases aligning to TRBD1. The germline V gene has CDR1 PRHDT and CDR2 FYEKMQ (reference sequence). The CDR3 has 13 amino acids. The V gene end was trimmed by 6 bases and the J gene end by 7 bases; junction bases not matched to a gene: 9.

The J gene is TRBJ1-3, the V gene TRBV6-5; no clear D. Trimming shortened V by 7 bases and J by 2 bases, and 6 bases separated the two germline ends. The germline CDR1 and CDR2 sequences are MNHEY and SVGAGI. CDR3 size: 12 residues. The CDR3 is CASTGTGNTIYF. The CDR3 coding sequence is TGTGCCAGCACGGGAACTGGAAACACCATATATTTT.

The CDR3 here is CASRRDWTAAYEQYF. The CDR3 DNA sequence: TGTGCCTCCAGACGAGACTGGACAGCCGCCTACGAGCAGTACTTC. The chain carries TRBV19 and TRBJ2-7; possibly TRBD1 for D (6 bases). This CDR3 is built from 15 residues. CDR1 is LNHDA and CDR2 is SQIVND in the germline V gene (reference sequence). V lost 11 bases to trimming and J lost 2 bases, with 22 bases between them.

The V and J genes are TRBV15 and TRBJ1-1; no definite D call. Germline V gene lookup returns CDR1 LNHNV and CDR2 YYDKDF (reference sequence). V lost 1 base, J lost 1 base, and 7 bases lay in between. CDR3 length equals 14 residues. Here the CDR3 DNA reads TGTGCCACCAGCAGAGGGAGGAGGAACACTGAAGCTTTCTTT. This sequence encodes CATSRGRRNTEAFF.

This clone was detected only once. In DNA, the CDR3 is TGTGCCAGCAGCTTTGAAACGGGGGGGTATGGCTACACCTTC. As protein: CASSFETGGYGYTF. This chain links TRBV7-2 with TRBJ1-2; D is perhaps TRBD1 (5 bases). CDR1 is SGHTA and CDR2 is FQGNSA in the germline V gene. V was trimmed by 3 bases and J by 5 bases, leaving 13 bases between them. CDR3 length equals 14 residues.

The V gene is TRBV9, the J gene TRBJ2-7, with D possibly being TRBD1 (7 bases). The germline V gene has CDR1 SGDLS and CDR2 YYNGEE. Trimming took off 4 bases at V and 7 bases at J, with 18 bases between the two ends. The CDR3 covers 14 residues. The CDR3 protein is CASSPTPGGWEQYF. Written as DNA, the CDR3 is TGTGCCAGCAGCCCGACGCCAGGGGGGTGGGAGCAGTACTTC.

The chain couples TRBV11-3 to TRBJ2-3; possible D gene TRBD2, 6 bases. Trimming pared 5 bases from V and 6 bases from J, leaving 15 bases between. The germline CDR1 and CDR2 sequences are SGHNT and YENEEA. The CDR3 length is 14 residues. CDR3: CASSRGLSRDTQYF. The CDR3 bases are TGTGCCAGCAGCCGGGGACTGAGCCGTGATACGCAGTATTTT.

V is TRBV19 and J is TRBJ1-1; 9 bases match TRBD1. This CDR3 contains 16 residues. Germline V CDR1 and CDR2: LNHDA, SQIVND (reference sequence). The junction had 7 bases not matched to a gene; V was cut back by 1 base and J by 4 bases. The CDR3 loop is CASSIGYRGRGTEAFF. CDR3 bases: TGTGCCAGTAGTATAGGGTACAGGGGGCGAGGCACTGAAGCTTTCTTT.

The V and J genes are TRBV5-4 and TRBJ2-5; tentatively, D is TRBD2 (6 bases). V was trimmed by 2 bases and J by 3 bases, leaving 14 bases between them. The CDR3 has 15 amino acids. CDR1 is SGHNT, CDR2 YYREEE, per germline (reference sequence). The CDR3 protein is CASSFPGAREETQYF. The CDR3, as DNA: TGTGCCAGCAGCTTCCCGGGAGCCCGGGAAGAGACCCAGTACTTC.

The CDR3 loop is CASSPGDRGFEKLFF. The CDR3 bases are TGTGCCAGCAGCCCCGGTGACAGGGGTTTTGAAAAACTGTTTTTT. The gene calls are TRBV6-5 and TRBJ1-4; TRBD1 aligns across 8 bases. The CDR3 runs to 15 residues. CDR1 and CDR2 from the germline V gene are MNHEY and SVGAGI. The J segment lost 7 bases and the V segment lost 6 bases, leaving 10 bases of the junction unmatched.

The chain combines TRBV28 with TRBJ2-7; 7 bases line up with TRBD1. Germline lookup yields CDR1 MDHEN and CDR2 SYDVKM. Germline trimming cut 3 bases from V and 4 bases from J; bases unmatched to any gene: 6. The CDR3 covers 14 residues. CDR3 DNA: TGTGCCAGCAGTTTCGGCAGGGGGTCGTACGAGCAGTACTTC. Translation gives CASSFGRGSYEQYF.

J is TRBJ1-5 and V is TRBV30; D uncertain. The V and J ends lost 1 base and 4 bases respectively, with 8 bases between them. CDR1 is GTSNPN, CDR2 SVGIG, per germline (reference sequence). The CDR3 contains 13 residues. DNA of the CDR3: TGTGCCTGGAGTGACACTTCTAATCAGCCCCAGCATTTT. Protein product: CAWSDTSNQPQHF.

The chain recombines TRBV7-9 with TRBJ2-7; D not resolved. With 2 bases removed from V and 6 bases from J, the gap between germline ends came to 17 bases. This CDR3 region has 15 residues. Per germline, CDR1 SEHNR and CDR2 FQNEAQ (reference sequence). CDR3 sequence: CASSLPPRLGFEQYF. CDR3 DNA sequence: TGTGCCAGCAGCTTACCCCCCCGGTTGGGCTTCGAGCAGTACTTC.

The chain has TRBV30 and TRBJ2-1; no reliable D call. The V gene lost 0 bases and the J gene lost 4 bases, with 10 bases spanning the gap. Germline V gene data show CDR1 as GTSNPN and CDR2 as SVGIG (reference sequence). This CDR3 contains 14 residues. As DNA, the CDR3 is TGTGCCTGGAGTGTAAATCCGATATACAATGAGCAGTTCTTC. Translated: CAWSVNPIYNEQFF.

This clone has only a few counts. The CDR3 is CAWSGQGIGTGELFF. The CDR3 DNA reads TGTGCCTGGAGTGGGCAGGGCATCGGGACCGGGGAGCTGTTTTTT. The V gene is TRBV30, the J gene TRBJ2-2; tentatively, D is TRBD1 (5 bases). CDR1 is GTSNPN and CDR2 is SVGIG in the germline V gene (reference sequence). Trimming stripped 1 base from V and 5 bases from J, with 14 bases between. This CDR3 is 15 amino acids long. Full variable domain (outside the CDR3, taken from reference TRBV30 and TRBJ2-2): SQTIHQWPATLVQPVGSPLSLECTVEGTSNPNLYWYRQAAGRGLQLLFYSVGIGQISSEVPQNLSASRPQDRQFILSSKKLLLSDSGFYLCAWSGQGIGTGELFFGEGSRLTVL.